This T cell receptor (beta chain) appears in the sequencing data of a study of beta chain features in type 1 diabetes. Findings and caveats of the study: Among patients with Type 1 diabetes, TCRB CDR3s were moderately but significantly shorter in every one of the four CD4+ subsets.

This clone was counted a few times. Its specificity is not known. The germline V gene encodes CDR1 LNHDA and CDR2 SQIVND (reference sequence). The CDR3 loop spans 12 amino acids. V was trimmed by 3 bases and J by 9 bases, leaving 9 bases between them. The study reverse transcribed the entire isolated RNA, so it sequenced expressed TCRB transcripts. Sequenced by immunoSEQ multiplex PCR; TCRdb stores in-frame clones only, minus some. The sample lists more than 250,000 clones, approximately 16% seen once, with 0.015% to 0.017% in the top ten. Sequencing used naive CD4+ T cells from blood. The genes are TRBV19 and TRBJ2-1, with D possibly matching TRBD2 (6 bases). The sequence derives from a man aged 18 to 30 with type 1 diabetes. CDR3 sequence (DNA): TGTGCCAGTAGTATCGGGGGAGCTGAGCAGTTCTTC. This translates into CASSIGGAEQFF.